This entry features one TCR beta chain sequence. No antigen is known for it. Given the absence of the conserved phenylalanine or tryptophan at the CDR3 end, a read error is likely. The CDR3 totals 18 residues, both ends included. Just the 54-base CDR3 DNA is kept, in frame starting at base 1. Trimming costs V 1 base and J 0 bases, and their ends lie 18 bases apart. The germline V gene sets CDR1 to SGHAT and CDR2 to FQNNGV. To demonstrate the VDJtools post-analysis software, TCR beta repertoires were profiled from the peripheral blood of 10 to 15 young patients with multiple sclerosis. The multiple sclerosis patients were children and adolescents ranging in age from roughly 6 to 15 years. These data originate in a study of post-analysis software for immune sequencing data (dated by TCRdb to the mid-2010s). Context from the whole study: The recorded disease courses included relapsing-remitting, secondary progressive and progressive-relapsing multiple sclerosis, and some patients had no subtype annotation. A subset of samples was prepared in parallel using single-end sample barcoding, then pooled and co-amplified after Illumina adapter ligation. The multiple sclerosis patient repertoires were compared with more than 10 previously published healthy control repertoires from donors aged about 6 to 25 years. The paper's findings and limits, for the study overall: About 5 TRBV segments, including TRBV5-6, TRBV5-1 and TRBV20-1, were significantly more frequent in patients than controls. Multiple sclerosis patients had significantly lower normalized Chao1 diversity than controls, a result that suggests substantial peripheral T-cell clonal expansion. Direct clustering with F measure showed strong co-clustering of samples prepared in the same batch, prompting a batch-effect correction. The control group was slightly older than the multiple sclerosis patient group.

Library preparation was by PCR. The sample was run on an Illumina HiSeq 2500. Unique molecular identifiers were incorporated into TCR beta cDNA libraries to reduce PCR and sequencing biases. Roughly 500,000 cDNA molecules were obtained for every 1 to 10 million input T cells, so each molecule roughly corresponded to one T cell. The patient libraries were prepared and sequenced with the same protocol used for the earlier healthy control dataset. Samples belonging to the same batch were prepared together, multiplexed and sequenced on a shared HiSeq lane. Per the authors' processing: Raw barcoded reads were processed with MIGEC, discarding single-read molecular identifier groups before consensus assembly and CDR3 extraction. VDJtools was used for post-analysis of the clonotype tables, with diversity normalized by down-sampling every dataset to the smallest sample size. Repertoire overlap clustering matched CDR3 amino acid but not nucleotide sequences to correct batch-related cross-sample contamination. TCRdb reprocessed the public reads (quality trimming at Q25 with fastp, clone calling with MiXCR) and kept in-frame beta chains. When rows share a CDR3 protein, they turn into one entry using the most common DNA and genes. These V and J calls derive from TCRdb rather than the authors' analysis. The sample profile shows about 570,000 distinct CDR3 sequences; about a third of them were found once. About 5.6% of the sample goes to the ten largest clones.

Sequencing was performed on blood. The source is a girl between 2 and 17 years old with multiple sclerosis. The chain couples TRBV11-2 to TRBJ1-2; TRBD1 is possibly the D segment (6 matching bases). The CDR3 in this case is CASSLGVVAGDANYGYTC. At the DNA level, the sequence is TGTGCCAGCAGCTTAGGGGTTGTAGCAGGGGATGCTAACTATGGCTACACCTGC.